This TCR beta chain was obtained from a study of vaccination and CD4 T cells after COVID-19. In the study overall: Cellular stimulation was performed using overlapping spike peptides derived from SARS-CoV-2, HCoV-NL63, HCoV-OC43 and HCoV-229E.

Treatment of the sample: approximately 10-day PBMC culture with coronavirus spike peptide pools or control peptides (ViraFEST assay). Study findings and constraints: Spike mono-reactivity was the property of 304 of 307 vaccine-specific clones in convalescent patients.

The CDR3 contains 13 residues. Unmatched junction bases numbered 7, after V lost 7 bases and J lost 3 bases. Germline V gene lookup returns CDR1 DFQATT and CDR2 SNEGSKA (reference sequence). The Oncomine TCR Beta short-read assay sequenced DNA from cultured CD4+ T cells. A single record per CDR3 protein comes from TCRdb applying MiXCR to the PCR reads. The top ten clones hold 20% to 30% of a sample with roughly 11,000 distinct CDR3 sequences, around 60% of them seen once. Concerning this clonotype itself: Its antigen is not known.

The TCR was taken from a human donor who had recovered from COVID-19. The chain employs TRBV20-1 and TRBJ2-3, with 7 bases fitting TRBD2. This specimen was CD4+ T cells from blood, cultured in vitro, taken before SARS-CoV-2 vaccination. The CDR3 nucleotides are TGCAGTGTTGCACGAGCGGGAACAGATACGCAGTATTTT. It codes for CSVARAGTDTQYF.